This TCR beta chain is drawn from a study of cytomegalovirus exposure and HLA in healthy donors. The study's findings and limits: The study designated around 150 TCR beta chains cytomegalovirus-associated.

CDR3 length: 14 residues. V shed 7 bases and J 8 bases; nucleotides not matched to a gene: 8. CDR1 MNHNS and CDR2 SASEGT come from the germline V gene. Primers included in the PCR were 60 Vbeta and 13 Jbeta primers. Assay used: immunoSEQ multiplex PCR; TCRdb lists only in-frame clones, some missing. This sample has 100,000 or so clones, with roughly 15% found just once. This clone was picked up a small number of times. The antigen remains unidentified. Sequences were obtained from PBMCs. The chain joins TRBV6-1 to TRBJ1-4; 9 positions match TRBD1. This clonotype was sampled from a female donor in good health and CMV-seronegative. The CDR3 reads CASNSGTGNEKLFF. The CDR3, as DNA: TGTGCCAGCAATTCCGGGACAGGGAACGAAAAACTGTTTTTT.